Shown below are 8 T cell receptor beta chains from a single sample sequenced in a study of blood T cell repertoires in COVID-19. This table comes from immunoSEQ multiplex PCR, and its TCRdb copy is limited to in-frame clones, with some not included. In the table there are 310,000 or so clones, around 84% of which are singletons. The specimen was PBMCs or T cells enriched from blood (not recorded which). These receptors were obtained from a woman aged 18-29 years who had recovered from COVID-19.

The CDR3 loop reads CASSGTSGTGELFF. The CDR3 nucleotides are TGTGCCAGCAGCGGGACTAGCGGCACCGGGGAGCTGTTTTTT. This sequence joins TRBV3-1 (or the pseudogene TRBV3-2) and TRBJ2-2; 11 nucleotides line up with TRBD2. V gave up 5 bases and J gave up 4 bases; unmatched junction bases: 0. The length of the CDR3 is 14 residues. The V gene's germline CDR1 is LGHDT and CDR2 YNNKEL (reference sequence).

In DNA, the CDR3 is TGTGCCAGCAGCCTAAAGCGAGCTAGCGGGATTCCCCAAGAGACCCAGTACTTC. Its protein is CASSLKRASGIPQETQYF. The rearrangement joins TRBV3-1 (or the pseudogene TRBV3-2) to TRBJ2-5; TRBD2 agrees at 9 bases. J gave up 1 base and V 4 bases, and 13 bases lay outside the gene matches. This CDR3 has 18 amino acids. Germline V gene lookup returns CDR1 LGHDT and CDR2 YNNKEL (reference sequence).

The chain links TRBV28 to TRBJ2-2; 10 bases are shared with TRBD1. After removal of 4 bases from V and 4 bases from J, the junction contained 18 bases not matched to a gene. The CDR3 loop spans 20 amino acids. CDR1 and CDR2 (germline): MDHEN, SYDVKM. The CDR3 region is CASSSLWNQRTGGITGELFF. CDR3 nucleotides: TGTGCCAGCAGTTCATTATGGAACCAAAGGACAGGGGGAATCACCGGGGAGCTGTTTTTT.

The chain has TRBV7-9 and TRBJ1-2; 7 nucleotides align to TRBD1. CDR3 length: 14 amino acids. Germline CDR1 reads SEHNR; CDR2 reads FQNEAQ (reference sequence). J was trimmed by 6 bases and V by 2 bases; bases with no gene match: 6. CDR3 in amino acids: CASSLNRGADGYTF. In DNA, the CDR3 is TGTGCCAGCAGCTTAAACAGGGGAGCCGATGGCTACACCTTC.

The chain has TRBV15 and TRBJ2-1, with TRBD2 matching 7 bases. Germline loops: CDR1 LNHNV, CDR2 YYDKDF (reference sequence). The CDR3 length is 13 residues. V lost 1 base and J lost 6; bases outside the gene matches: 0. In DNA form, the CDR3 reads TGTGCCACCAGCAGAGGGACTAGCAATGAGCAGTTCTTC. The encoded protein is CATSRGTSNEQFF.

V is TRBV7-3 and J is TRBJ2-3, with 10 positions matching TRBD2. The CDR3 has 14 residues. Germline V gives CDR1 SGHTA, CDR2 FQGTGA. V shed 5 bases, J shed 6 bases, and the junction held 5 bases outside the gene matches. The CDR3 here is CASSLQREGDTQYF. The CDR3 region has the DNA TGTGCCAGCAGCCTACAGCGGGAGGGGGATACGCAGTATTTT.

The chain has TRBV18 and TRBJ1-6; D gene ambiguous. Trimming cost V 2 bases and J 5 bases, with 7 bases left between them. CDR1 and CDR2 (germline): KGHSH, LQKENI. CDR3 length equals 14 residues. Written as DNA, the CDR3 is TGTGCCAGCTCACCAACGCAGGATAATTCACCCCTCCACTTT. This gives the protein CASSPTQDNSPLHF. Together with reference TRBV18 and TRBJ1-6, the CDR3 gives the full variable domain: NAGVMQNPRHLVRRRGQEARLRCSPMKGHSHVYWYRQLPEEGLKFMVYLQKENIIDESGMPKERFSAEFPKEGPSILRIQQVVRGDSAAYFCASSPTQDNSPLHFGNGTRLTVT.

This sequence joins TRBV9 and TRBJ2-7, with 10 bases fitting TRBD1. V dropped 3 bases and J dropped 5; count of bases not matched to a gene: 17. This CDR3 contains 18 residues. The germline gives CDR1 SGDLS, CDR2 YYNGEE. The CDR3 loop reads CASSAEGPGQGPMNEQYF. In DNA, the CDR3 is TGTGCCAGCAGCGCAGAGGGTCCGGGACAGGGGCCCATGAACGAGCAGTACTTC.